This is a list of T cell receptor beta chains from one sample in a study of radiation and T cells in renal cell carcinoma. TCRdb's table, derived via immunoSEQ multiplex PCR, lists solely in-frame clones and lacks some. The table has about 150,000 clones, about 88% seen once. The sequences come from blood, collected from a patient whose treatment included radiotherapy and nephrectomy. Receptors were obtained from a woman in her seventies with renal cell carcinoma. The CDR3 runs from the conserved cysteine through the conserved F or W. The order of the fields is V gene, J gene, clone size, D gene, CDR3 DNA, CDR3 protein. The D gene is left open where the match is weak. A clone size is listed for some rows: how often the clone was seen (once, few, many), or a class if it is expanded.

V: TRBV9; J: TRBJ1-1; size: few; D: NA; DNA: TGTGCCAGCAGCGTCCAGGGGTGGGACACTGAAGCTTTCTTT; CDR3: CASSVQGWDTEAFF
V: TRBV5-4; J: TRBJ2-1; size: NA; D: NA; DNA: TGTGCCAGCAGCTTGGGGGGCGGGGGCCCTTACAATGAGCAGTTCTTC; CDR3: CASSLGGGGPYNEQFF
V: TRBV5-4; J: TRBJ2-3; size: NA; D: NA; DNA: TGTGCCAGCAGCGCTAGGCGCACAGATACGCAGTATTTT; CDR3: CASSARRTDTQYF
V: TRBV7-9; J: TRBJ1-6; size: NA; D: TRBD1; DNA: TGTGCCAGCAGCTCGGACAGGGATTCACCCCTCCACTTT; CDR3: CASSSDRDSPLHF
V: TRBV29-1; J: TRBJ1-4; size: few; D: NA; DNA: TGCAGCGCTGGTGGTAGCACTAATGAAAAACTGTTTTTT; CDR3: CSAGGSTNEKLFF
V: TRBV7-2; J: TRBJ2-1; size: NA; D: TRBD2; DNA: TGTGCCAGCAGCTTAGTTTCGGGATCTAGCGGGGGGTACAATGAGCAGTTCTTC; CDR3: CASSLVSGSSGGYNEQFF
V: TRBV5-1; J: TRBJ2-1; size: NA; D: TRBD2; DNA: TGCGCCAGCAGCCCTACTACTAGCGGGGCCAATGAGCAGTTCTTC; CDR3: CASSPTTSGANEQFF
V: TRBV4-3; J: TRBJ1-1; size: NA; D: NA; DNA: TGCGCCAGCAGCCCCGTGGCAGGGACGGGCACTGAAGCTTTCTTT; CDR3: CASSPVAGTGTEAFF
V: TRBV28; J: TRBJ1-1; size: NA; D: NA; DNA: TGTGCCAGCAGTTTAATTCAGGGCTCAATCACGGTGAACACTGAAGCTTTCTTT; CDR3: CASSLIQGSITVNTEAFF
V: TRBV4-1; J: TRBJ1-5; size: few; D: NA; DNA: TGCGCCAGCAGCCAAGACCAGGGTAGAGGACAGCCCCAGCATTTT; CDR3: CASSQDQGRGQPQHF
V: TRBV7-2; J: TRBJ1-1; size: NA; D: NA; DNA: TGTGCCAGCAGCTTGGGCGGGAAGTCCCGCACTGAAGCTTTCTTT; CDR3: CASSLGGKSRTEAFF
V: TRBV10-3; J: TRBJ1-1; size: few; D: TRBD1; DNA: TGTGCCATCAGGGACAGGGGGAACACTGAAGCTTTCTTT; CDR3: CAIRDRGNTEAFF
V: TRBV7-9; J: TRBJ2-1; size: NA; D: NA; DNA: TGTGCCAGCAGCTTCTCCGAATCGTGGGATGAGCAGTTCTTC; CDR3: CASSFSESWDEQFF
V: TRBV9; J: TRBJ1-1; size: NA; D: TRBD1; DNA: TGTGCCAGCAGCGAGGGGGCGAACACTGAAGCTTTCTTT; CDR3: CASSEGANTEAFF
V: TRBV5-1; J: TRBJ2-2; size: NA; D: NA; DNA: TGCGCCAGCAGCGGGAAGGACACCGGGGAGCTGTTTTTT; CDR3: CASSGKDTGELFF
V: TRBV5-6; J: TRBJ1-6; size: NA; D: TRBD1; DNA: TGTGCCAGCAGGGGACAGGGCGACTCACCCCTCCACTTT; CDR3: CASRGQGDSPLHF
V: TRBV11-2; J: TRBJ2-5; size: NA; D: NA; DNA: TGTGCCAGCAGCTCCCGGACGGTACAAGAGACCCAGTACTTC; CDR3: CASSSRTVQETQYF
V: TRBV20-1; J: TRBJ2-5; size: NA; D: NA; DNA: TGCAGCGGGGAATACCAAGAGACCCAGTACTTC; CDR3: CSGEYQETQYF
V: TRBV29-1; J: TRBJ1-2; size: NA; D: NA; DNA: TGCAGCGTTGAGCGTCTCGGTGGCTACACCTTC; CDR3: CSVERLGGYTF
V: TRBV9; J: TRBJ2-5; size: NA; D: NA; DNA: TGTGCCAGCAGCGTAGAACCCTCCCGGCATGCGGAGACCCAGTACTTC; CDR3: CASSVEPSRHAETQYF
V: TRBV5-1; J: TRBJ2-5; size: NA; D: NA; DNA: TGCGCCAGCAGCCAAGGCGGGGAAGAGACCCAGTACTTC; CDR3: CASSQGGEETQYF
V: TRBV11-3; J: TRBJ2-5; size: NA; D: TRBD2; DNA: TGTGCCAGCAGCTTAGTGCGCGGGGGGAGTGGAGAGACCCAGTACTTC; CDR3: CASSLVRGGSGETQYF
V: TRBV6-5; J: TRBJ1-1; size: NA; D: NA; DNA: TGTGCCAGCAGTTACTCGACGTCGAACACTGAAGCTTTCTTT; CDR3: CASSYSTSNTEAFF
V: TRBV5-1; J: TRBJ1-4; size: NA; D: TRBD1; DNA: TGCGCCAGCAGCCAGGGGGTTCCGGATGAAAAACTGTTTTTT; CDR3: CASSQGVPDEKLFF
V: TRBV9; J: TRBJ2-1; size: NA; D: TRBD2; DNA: TGTGCCAGCAGCGTCTCGACTAGCTTGGCCTACAATGAGCAGTTCTTC; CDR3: CASSVSTSLAYNEQFF
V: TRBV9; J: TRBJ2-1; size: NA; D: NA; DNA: TGTGCCAGCAGCGTAGGGGACGTCATCAATGAGCAGTTCTTC; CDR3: CASSVGDVINEQFF
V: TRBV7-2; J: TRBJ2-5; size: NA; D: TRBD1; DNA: TGTGCCAGCAGCTTAGAGGCAGGGGGTGAGACCCAGTACTTC; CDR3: CASSLEAGGETQYF
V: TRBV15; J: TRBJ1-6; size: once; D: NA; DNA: TGTGCCACCAGCAGAGGGTTTAATTCACCCCTCCACTTT; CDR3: CATSRGFNSPLHF
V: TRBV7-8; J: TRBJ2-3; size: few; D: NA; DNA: TGTGCCAGCAGCTTAAGGGAAGATACGCAGTATTTT; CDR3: CASSLREDTQYF
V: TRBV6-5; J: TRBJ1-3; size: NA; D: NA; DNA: TGTGCCAGCAGTAAAAGCATTGGGGGAAACACCATATATTTT; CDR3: CASSKSIGGNTIYF
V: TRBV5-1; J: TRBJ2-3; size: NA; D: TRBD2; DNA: TGCGCCAGCAGCTTGGTTCCTAGCGGGGTCAGCACAGATACGCAGTATTTT; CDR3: CASSLVPSGVSTDTQYF
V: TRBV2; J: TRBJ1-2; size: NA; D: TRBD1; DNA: TGTGCCAGCAGTGAAGCGACAGGGAGCGGGGGCTACACCTTC; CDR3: CASSEATGSGGYTF
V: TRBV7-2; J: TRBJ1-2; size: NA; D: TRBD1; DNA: TGTGCCAGCAGCCCAGGCGGGGGACAGACTAACTATGGCTACACCTTC; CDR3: CASSPGGGQTNYGYTF
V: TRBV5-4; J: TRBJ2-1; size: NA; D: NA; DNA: TGTGCCAGCAGCCCGCCCCGGGGAAGCTCCTACAATGAGCAGTTCTTC; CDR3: CASSPPRGSSYNEQFF
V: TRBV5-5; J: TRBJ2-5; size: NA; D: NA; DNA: TGTGCCAGCAGCCTACTGCTGAGAGGGGAGACCCAGTACTTC; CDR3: CASSLLLRGETQYF
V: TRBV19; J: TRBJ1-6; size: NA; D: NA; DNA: TGTGCCAGTACCACAGGGTTTGGGTTTAATTCACCCCTCCACTTT; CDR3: CASTTGFGFNSPLHF
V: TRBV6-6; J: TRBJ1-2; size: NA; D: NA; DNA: TGTGCCAGCGGACAGTACACAGGGCACACCTTC; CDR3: CASGQYTGHTF
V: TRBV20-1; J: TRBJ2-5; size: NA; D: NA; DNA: TGCAGTGCTAGAGCCCAAGAGACCCAGTACTTC; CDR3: CSARAQETQYF
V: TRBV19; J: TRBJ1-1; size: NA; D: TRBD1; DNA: TGTGCCAGTGATCAGGGGGGGAGGTACACTGAAGCTTTCTTT; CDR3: CASDQGGRYTEAFF
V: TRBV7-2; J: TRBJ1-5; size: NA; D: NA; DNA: TGTGCCAGCAGCTTAGAGGGTAGGGTCAATCAGCCCCAGCATTTT; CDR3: CASSLEGRVNQPQHF
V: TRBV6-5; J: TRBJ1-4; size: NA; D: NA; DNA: TGTGCCAGCAGTTACTCGCAGCTTAATGAAAAACTGTTTTTT; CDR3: CASSYSQLNEKLFF
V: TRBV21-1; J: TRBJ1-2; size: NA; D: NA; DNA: TGTGCCAGCAGCAAAGGGGCTAACTATGGCTACACCTTC; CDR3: CASSKGANYGYTF
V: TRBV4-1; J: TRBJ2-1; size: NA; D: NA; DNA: TGCGCCAGCAGCCAAGAAGGTCAGAGCTCCTACAATGAGCAGTTCTTC; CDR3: CASSQEGQSSYNEQFF
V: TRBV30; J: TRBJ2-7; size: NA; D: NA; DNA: TGTGCCTGGAGTGTTGGCGGCGCCCGGAGCTCCTACGAGCAGTACTTC; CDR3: CAWSVGGARSSYEQYF
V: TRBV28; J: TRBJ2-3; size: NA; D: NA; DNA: TGTGCCAGCAGTTCCCCCCCGGGGGATACGCAGTATTTT; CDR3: CASSSPPGDTQYF
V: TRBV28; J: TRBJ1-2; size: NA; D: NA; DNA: TGTGCCAGCAGTTCGCAGACGGCCATATACTATGGCTACACCTTC; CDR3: CASSSQTAIYYGYTF
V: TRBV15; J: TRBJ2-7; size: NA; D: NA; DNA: TGTGCCACCAGCAGAGATCTGGGAATGGACGAGCAGTACTTC; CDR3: CATSRDLGMDEQYF
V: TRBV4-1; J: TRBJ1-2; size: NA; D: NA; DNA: TGCGCCAGCAGCCAGGGGGCGGAGTACTATGGCTACACCTTC; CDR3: CASSQGAEYYGYTF
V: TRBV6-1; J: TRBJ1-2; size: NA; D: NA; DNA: TGTGCCAGCACCGAAAACTATGGCTACACCTTC; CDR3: CASTENYGYTF
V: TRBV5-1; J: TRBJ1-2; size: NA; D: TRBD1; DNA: TGCGCCAGCAGCTTACGCCCCCGGGACAGGGAGGGGTACACCTTC; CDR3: CASSLRPRDREGYTF
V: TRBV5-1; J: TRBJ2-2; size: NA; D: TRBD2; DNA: TGCGCCAGCAGCGTCAATATAGCGGGCGGGGAGCTGTTTTTT; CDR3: CASSVNIAGGELFF
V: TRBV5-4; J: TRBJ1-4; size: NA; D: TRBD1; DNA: TGTGCCAGCAGCCCTGGGGACAGCACTAATGAAAAACTGTTTTTT; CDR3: CASSPGDSTNEKLFF
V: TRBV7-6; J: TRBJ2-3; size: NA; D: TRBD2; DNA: TGTGCCAGCAGCTTAGGCGGGGGAATTAGCACAGATACGCAGTATTTT; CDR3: CASSLGGGISTDTQYF
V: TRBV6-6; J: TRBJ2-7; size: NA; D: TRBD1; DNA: TGTGCCAGTACTCCCAGGGGGAGCTCCTACGAGCAGTACTTC; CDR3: CASTPRGSSYEQYF
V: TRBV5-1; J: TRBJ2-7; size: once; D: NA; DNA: TGCGCCAGCGGACCAGGGGTTTACGAGCAGTACTTC; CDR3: CASGPGVYEQYF
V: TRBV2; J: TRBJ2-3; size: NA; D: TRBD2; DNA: TGTGCCAGCATCGGGACTAGGGCAGATACGCAGTATTTT; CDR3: CASIGTRADTQYF
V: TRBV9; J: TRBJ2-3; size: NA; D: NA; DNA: TGTGCCAGCAGACCTTCGACAGGACACACAGATACGCAGTATTTT; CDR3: CASRPSTGHTDTQYF